This record looks at one T cell receptor (beta chain) sequence and its context. Its antigen remains unidentified. With 60 Vbeta and 13 Jbeta primers, the PCR was carried out. TCRdb keeps only in-frame clones here, not all; method: immunoSEQ multiplex PCR. Of 180,000 or so clones in the sample, about 69% were seen once. The CDR3 runs to 15 residues. J lost 5 bases, V lost 1 base, and 7 bases had no gene match. Germline V lookup: CDR1 LGHNA, CDR2 YNFKEQ. The data originate from a study of cytomegalovirus exposure and HLA in healthy donors. Study-level findings and limits: Presence/absence results assume similar sequencing depth per donor, which may not hold.

The specimen was PBMCs. The V gene is TRBV4-2, the J gene TRBJ2-7; 8 bases agree with TRBD1. The sequence was obtained from a human donor in good health. CDR3 in amino acids: CASSQGQGSFNEQYF. CDR3 nucleotides: TGTGCCAGCAGCCAAGGACAGGGGAGTTTTAACGAGCAGTACTTC.